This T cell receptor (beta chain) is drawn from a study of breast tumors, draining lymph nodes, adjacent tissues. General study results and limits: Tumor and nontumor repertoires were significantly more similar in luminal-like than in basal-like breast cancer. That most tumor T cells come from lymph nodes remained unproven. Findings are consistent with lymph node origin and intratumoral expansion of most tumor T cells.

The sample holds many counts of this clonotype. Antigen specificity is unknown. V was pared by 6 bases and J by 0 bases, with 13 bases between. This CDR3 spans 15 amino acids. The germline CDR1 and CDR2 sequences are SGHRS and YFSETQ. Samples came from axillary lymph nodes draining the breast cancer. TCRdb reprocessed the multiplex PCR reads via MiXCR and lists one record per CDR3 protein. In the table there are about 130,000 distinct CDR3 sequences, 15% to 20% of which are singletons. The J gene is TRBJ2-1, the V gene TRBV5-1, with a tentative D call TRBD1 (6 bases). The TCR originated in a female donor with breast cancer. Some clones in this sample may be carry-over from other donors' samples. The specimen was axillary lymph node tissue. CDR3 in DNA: TGCGCCAGCACCAGGGGACCCAGCTCCTACAATGAGCAGTTCTTC. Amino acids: CASTRGPSSYNEQFF.